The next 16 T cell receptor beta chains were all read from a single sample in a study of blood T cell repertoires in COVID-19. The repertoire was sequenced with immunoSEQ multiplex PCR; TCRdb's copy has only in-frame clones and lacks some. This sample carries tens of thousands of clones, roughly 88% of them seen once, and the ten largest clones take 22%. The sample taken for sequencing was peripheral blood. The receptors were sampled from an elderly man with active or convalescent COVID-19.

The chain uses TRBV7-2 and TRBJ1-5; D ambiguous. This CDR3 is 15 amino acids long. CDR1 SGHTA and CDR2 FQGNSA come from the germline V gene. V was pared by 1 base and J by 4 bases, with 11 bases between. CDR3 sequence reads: CASSLERRSNQPQHF. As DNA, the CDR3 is TGTGCCAGCAGCTTAGAACGCAGATCAAATCAGCCCCAGCATTTT. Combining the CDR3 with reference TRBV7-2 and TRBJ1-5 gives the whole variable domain GAGVSQSPSNKVTEKGKDVELRCDPISGHTALYWYRQSLGQGLEFLIYFQGNSAPDKSGLPSDRFSAERTGGSVSTLTIQRTQQEDSAVYLCASSLERRSNQPQHFGDGTRLSIL.

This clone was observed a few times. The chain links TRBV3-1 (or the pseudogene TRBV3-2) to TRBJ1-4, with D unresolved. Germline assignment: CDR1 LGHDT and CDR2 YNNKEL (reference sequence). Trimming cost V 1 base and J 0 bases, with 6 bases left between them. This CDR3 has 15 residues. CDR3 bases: TGTGCCAGCAGCCAAGGACTTGCAACTAATGAAAAACTGTTTTTT. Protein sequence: CASSQGLATNEKLFF.

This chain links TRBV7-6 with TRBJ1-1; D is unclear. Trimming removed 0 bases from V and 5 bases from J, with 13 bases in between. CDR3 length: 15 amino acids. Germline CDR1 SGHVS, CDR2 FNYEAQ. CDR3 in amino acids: CASSLAPKAGTEAFF. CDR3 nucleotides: TGTGCCAGCAGCTTAGCGCCCAAAGCGGGGACTGAAGCTTTCTTT.

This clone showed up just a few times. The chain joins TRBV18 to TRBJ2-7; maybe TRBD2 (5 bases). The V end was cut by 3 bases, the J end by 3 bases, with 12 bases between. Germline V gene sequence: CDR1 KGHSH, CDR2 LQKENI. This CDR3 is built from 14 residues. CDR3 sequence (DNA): TGTGCCAGCTCACCGGCGCTAGCCTTCTACGAGCAGTACTTC. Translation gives CASSPALAFYEQYF. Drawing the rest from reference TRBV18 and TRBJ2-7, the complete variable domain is NAGVMQNPRHLVRRRGQEARLRCSPMKGHSHVYWYRQLPEEGLKFMVYLQKENIIDESGMPKERFSAEFPKEGPSILRIQQVVRGDSAAYFCASSPALAFYEQYFGPGTRLTVT.

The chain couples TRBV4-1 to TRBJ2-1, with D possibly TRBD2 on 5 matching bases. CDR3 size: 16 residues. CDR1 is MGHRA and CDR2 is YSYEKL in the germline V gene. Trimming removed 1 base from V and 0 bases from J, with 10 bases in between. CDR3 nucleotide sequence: TGCGCCAGCAGCCAAGTGGGTGGGAGCTCCTACAATGAGCAGTTCTTC. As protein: CASSQVGGSSYNEQFF.

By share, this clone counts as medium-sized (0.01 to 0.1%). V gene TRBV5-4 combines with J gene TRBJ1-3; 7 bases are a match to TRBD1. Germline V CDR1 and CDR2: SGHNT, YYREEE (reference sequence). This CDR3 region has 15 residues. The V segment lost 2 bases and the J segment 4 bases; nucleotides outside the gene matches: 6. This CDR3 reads CASSFLQGYGNTIYF. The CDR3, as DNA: TGTGCCAGCAGCTTCCTACAGGGGTACGGAAACACCATATATTTT. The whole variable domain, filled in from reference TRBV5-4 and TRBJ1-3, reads ETGVTQSPTHLIKTRGQQVTLRCSSQSGHNTVSWYQQALGQGPQFIFQYYREEENGRGNFPPRFSGLQFPNYSSELNVNALELDDSALYLCASSFLQGYGNTIYFGEGSWLTVV.

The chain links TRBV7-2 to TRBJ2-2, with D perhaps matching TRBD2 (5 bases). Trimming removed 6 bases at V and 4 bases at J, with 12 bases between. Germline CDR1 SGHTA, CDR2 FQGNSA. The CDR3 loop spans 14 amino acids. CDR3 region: CASSTLRVTGELFF. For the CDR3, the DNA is TGTGCCAGCAGTACCCTGCGGGTCACCGGGGAGCTGTTTTTT.

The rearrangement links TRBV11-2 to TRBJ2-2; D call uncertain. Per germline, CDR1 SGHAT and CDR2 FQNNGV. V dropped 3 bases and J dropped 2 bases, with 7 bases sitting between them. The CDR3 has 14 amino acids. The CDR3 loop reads CASSLGINTGELFF. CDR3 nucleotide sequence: TGTGCCAGCAGCTTGGGCATCAACACCGGGGAGCTGTTTTTT.

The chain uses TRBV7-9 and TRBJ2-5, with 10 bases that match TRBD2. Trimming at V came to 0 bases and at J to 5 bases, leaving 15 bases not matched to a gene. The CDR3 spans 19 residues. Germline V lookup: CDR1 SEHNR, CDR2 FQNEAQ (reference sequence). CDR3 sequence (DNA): TGTGCCAGCAGCTTAGCGGGACTAGCGAATAAGAGGAAGGGGGAGACCCAGTACTTC. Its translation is CASSLAGLANKRKGETQYF.

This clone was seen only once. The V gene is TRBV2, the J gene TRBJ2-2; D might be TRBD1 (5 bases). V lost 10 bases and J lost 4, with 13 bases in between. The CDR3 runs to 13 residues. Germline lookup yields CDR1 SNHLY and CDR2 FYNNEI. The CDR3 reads CATMDNPTGELFF. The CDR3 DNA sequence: TGTGCCACGATGGACAATCCCACCGGGGAGCTGTTTTTT.

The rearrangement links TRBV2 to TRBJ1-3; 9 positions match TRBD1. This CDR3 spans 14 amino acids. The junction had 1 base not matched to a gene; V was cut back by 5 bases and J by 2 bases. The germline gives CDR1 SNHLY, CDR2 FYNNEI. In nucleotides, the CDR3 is TGTGCCAGCAGTAGGGACAGGGCTGGAAACACCATATATTTT. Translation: CASSRDRAGNTIYF. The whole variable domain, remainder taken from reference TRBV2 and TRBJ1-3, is EPEVTQTPSHQVTQMGQEVILRCVPISNHLYFYWYRQILGQKVEFLVSFYNNEISEKSEIFDDQFSVERPDGSNFTLKIRSTKLEDSAMYFCASSRDRAGNTIYFGEGSWLTVV.

The DNA of the CDR3 is TGCGCCAGCAGCCCAGCAGGGGCGTATAATTCACCCCTCCACTTT. Translation gives CASSPAGAYNSPLHF. The chain couples TRBV4-1 to TRBJ1-6; D possibly corresponds to TRBD1 (6 bases). With 4 bases removed from V and 4 bases from J, the gap between germline ends came to 11 bases. Per germline, CDR1 MGHRA and CDR2 YSYEKL. The CDR3 runs to 15 residues.

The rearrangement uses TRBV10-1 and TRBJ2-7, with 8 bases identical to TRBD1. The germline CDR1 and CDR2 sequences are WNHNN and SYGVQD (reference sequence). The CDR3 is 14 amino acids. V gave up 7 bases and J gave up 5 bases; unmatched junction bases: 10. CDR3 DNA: TGCGCCAGCAATATAGGGCAGGGGGCCAACGAGCAGTACTTC. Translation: CASNIGQGANEQYF.

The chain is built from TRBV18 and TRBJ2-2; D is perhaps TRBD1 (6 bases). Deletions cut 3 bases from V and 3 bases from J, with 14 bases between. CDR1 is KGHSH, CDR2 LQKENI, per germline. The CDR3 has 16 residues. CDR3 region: CASSPEATGYTGELFF. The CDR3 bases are TGTGCCAGCTCACCTGAAGCTACAGGGTACACCGGGGAGCTGTTTTTT.

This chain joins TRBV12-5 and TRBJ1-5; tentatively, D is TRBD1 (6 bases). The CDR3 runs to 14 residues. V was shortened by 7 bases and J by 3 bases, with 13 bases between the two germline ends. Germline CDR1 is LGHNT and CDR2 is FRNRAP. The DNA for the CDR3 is TGTGCTAGTGCCCAGGGGCCTCCCAATCAGCCCCAGCATTTT. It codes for CASAQGPPNQPQHF. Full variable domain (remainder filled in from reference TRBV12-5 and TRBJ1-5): DARVTQTPRHKVTEMGQEVTMRCQPILGHNTVFWYRQTMMQGLELLAYFRNRAPLDDSGMPKDRFSAEMPDATLATLKIQPSEPRDSAVYFCASAQGPPNQPQHFGDGTRLSIL.

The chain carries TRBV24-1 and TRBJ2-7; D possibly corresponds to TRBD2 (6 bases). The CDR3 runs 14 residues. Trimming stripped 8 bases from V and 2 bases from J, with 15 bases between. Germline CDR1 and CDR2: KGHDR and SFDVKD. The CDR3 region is CATKAGWTTYEQYF. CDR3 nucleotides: TGTGCCACCAAGGCGGGGTGGACAACCTACGAGCAGTACTTC.